This T cell receptor (beta chain) was sequenced in a study of T cells in Graves' hyperthyroidism and ophthalmopathy. On the study more broadly: Any treatment followed the collection of peripheral blood at initial diagnosis.

Disease lasting under 3 months, a NOSPECS grade of at least 4, and a Clinical Activity Score of at least 3 were features of the ophthalmopathy patients. A patient was excluded if there was uncontrolled infection, other autoimmune disease, pregnancy or lactation. Used for diagnoses were clinical symptoms, serum thyroxine and TRAb, thyroid ultrasound and orbital computed tomography. J gave up 2 bases and V 5 bases, and 12 bases lay outside the gene matches. The CDR3 extends over 17 amino acids. Germline V gene data show CDR1 as SNHLY and CDR2 as FYNNEI. This clonotype appeared once. RNA transcripts served as the template for amplifying TCR beta CDR3 regions. HTBI primers were employed in a first-round RT-PCR of the TCR CDR3. MiXCR, run by TCRdb on the multiplex PCR reads, gives a single entry per CDR3 protein. The data show about 530,000 distinct CDR3 sequences, roughly 18% seen once.

The source material was blood. The TCR sequence derives from a young woman with Graves' ophthalmopathy. The chain couples TRBV2 to TRBJ2-7, with 10 bases matching TRBD1. In DNA form, the CDR3 reads TGTGCCAGCAGTATGATTCCGGGACAGGGGTCGACCTACGAGCAGTACTTC. Protein sequence: CASSMIPGQGSTYEQYF.